These 24 T cell receptor beta chains were sequenced from one sample in a study of shared clonotypes between healthy human individuals. TCRdb's table, derived via immunoSEQ multiplex PCR, lists solely in-frame clones and lacks some. The sample includes about 1.5 million clones, around 98% of them seen just once. Sequenced input: naive CD4+ T cells sorted from blood. The subset was: CD45RA+ positively selected. The origin of the receptors is a man aged 25 to 40 in good health.

The chain carries TRBV2 and TRBJ1-1; D unresolved. This CDR3 comprises 13 residues. Germline CDR1 SNHLY, CDR2 FYNNEI. The ends were cut back, 2 bases at V and 2 bases at J, with 6 bases in the middle. The CDR3 DNA follows: TGTGCCAGCAGTGAACTGGGAAACACTGAAGCTTTCTTT. Encoded protein: CASSELGNTEAFF. The full variable domain, completed using reference TRBV2 and TRBJ1-1, is EPEVTQTPSHQVTQMGQEVILRCVPISNHLYFYWYRQILGQKVEFLVSFYNNEISEKSEIFDDQFSVERPDGSNFTLKIRSTKLEDSAMYFCASSELGNTEAFFGQGTRLTVV.

V usage is TRBV5-4 and J usage is TRBJ2-2, with a tentative D call TRBD2 (5 bases). Trimming cost V 9 bases and J 5 bases, with 14 bases left between them. Germline V CDR1 and CDR2: SGHNT, YYREEE (reference sequence). This CDR3 is built from 13 residues. The CDR3: CATKRGRTGELFF. In DNA, the CDR3 is TGTGCCACCAAAAGAGGGCGTACCGGGGAGCTGTTTTTT.

The rearrangement uses TRBV18 and TRBJ1-2; D gene unclear. Trimming removed 2 bases from V and 5 bases from J, with 15 bases in between. CDR1 and CDR2 from the germline V gene are KGHSH and LQKENI. The CDR3 is 15 residues long. The CDR3 DNA reads TGTGCCAGCTCACCAGAGCTGACAACTCCATATGGCTACACCTTC. This codes for CASSPELTTPYGYTF. Drawing the rest from reference TRBV18 and TRBJ1-2, the complete variable domain is NAGVMQNPRHLVRRRGQEARLRCSPMKGHSHVYWYRQLPEEGLKFMVYLQKENIIDESGMPKERFSAEFPKEGPSILRIQQVVRGDSAAYFCASSPELTTPYGYTFGSGTRLTVV.

The J gene is TRBJ2-1, the V gene TRBV18; D gene unclear. V was pared by 6 bases and J by 0 bases, with 18 bases between. The CDR3 spans 17 residues. Germline V gene data show CDR1 as KGHSH and CDR2 as LQKENI. CDR3 bases: TGTGCCAGCTCCCCTAAGTACGGTTATAGCTCCTACAATGAGCAGTTCTTC. It is translated as CASSPKYGYSSYNEQFF.

The rearrangement uses TRBV18 and TRBJ2-3; 11 positions agree with TRBD2. CDR1 KGHSH and CDR2 LQKENI come from the germline V gene. The V and J ends lost 1 base and 4 bases, in that order; junction bases with no gene match: 10. The CDR3 covers 18 residues. For the CDR3, the DNA is TGTGCCAGCTCACCACTGGTCGGGACTAGCGGTATGTCAGATACGCAGTATTTT. The encoded protein is CASSPLVGTSGMSDTQYF.

This rearrangement joins TRBV28 to TRBJ1-5; 8 positions agree with TRBD1. The V segment lost 2 bases and the J segment 0 bases; nucleotides outside the gene matches: 9. The germline CDR1 and CDR2 sequences are MDHEN and SYDVKM. The CDR3 consists of 18 residues. CDR3 loop: CASSLSGTGKYSNQPQHF. As DNA, the CDR3 is TGTGCCAGCAGTTTAAGTGGGACAGGCAAGTATAGCAATCAGCCCCAGCATTTT.

The chain couples TRBV29-1 to TRBJ2-1; possibly TRBD1 for D (6 bases). This CDR3 spans 13 amino acids. Germline assignment: CDR1 SQVTM and CDR2 ANQGSEA. Trimming stripped 6 bases from V and 1 base from J, with 10 bases between. This CDR3 is CSVGTKSYNEQFF. CDR3 DNA: TGCAGCGTCGGGACAAAATCCTACAATGAGCAGTTCTTC.

The chain recombines TRBV5-1 with TRBJ2-1; D unclear. CDR1 is SGHRS, CDR2 YFSETQ, per germline. V gave up 0 bases and J gave up 3 bases, with 10 bases separating them. The length of the CDR3 is 15 residues. CDR3 sequence reads: CASSLDERNYNEQFF. The CDR3 nucleotides are TGCGCCAGCAGCTTGGATGAGCGAAACTACAATGAGCAGTTCTTC.

This clone was recorded once. The chain is built from TRBV5-1 and TRBJ2-7, with 10 bases fitting TRBD2. From germline, CDR1 is SGHRS and CDR2 YFSETQ. The V gene end was trimmed by 2 bases and the J gene end by 2 bases; junction bases not matched to a gene: 4. The CDR3 runs to 15 residues. CDR3 protein: CASSFGLAVTYEQYF. The CDR3 DNA reads as TGCGCCAGCAGCTTCGGACTAGCGGTTACCTACGAGCAGTACTTC.

Here the CDR3 reads CASSAGTGPYGYTF. Here the CDR3 DNA reads TGTGCCAGCAGCGCCGGGACAGGGCCCTATGGCTACACCTTC. The V gene is TRBV6-5, the J gene TRBJ1-2, with TRBD1 matching 9 bases. Trimming at V came to 6 bases and at J to 4 bases, leaving 6 bases not matched to a gene. Germline assignment: CDR1 MNHEY and CDR2 SVGAGI. The CDR3 length is 14 residues.

CDR3 coding DNA: TGTGCCAGCAGAGAATCCGGGACAGGGAGCTACGGCTACACCTTC. Translation: CASRESGTGSYGYTF. V and J are TRBV28 and TRBJ1-2; 9 bases are shared with TRBD1. Germline trimming cut 6 bases from V and 8 bases from J; bases unmatched to any gene: 13. CDR1 and CDR2 from the germline V gene are MDHEN and SYDVKM. This CDR3 is built from 15 residues.

The DNA of the CDR3 is TGTGCCACCCTTCGCGGACTAGCGGGGACCTACGAGCAGTACTTC. The encoded protein is CATLRGLAGTYEQYF. The chain links TRBV6-5 to TRBJ2-7; 12 nucleotides agree with TRBD2. CDR1 and CDR2 (germline): MNHEY, SVGAGI. The CDR3 spans 15 residues. The junction had 9 bases not matched to a gene; V was cut back by 10 bases and J by 2 bases.

This clone was detected once. The chain joins TRBV6-1 to TRBJ1-5; 8 bases map to TRBD1. From germline, CDR1 is MNHNS and CDR2 SASEGT. Losses at the gene ends were 7 bases for V and 4 bases for J; bases not matched to a gene: 6. The CDR3 length is 14 residues. The DNA of the CDR3 is TGTGCCAGCAATTTACAGGGGGTAAATCAGCCCCAGCATTTT. This gives the protein CASNLQGVNQPQHF.

The chain is built from TRBV18 and TRBJ2-5; TRBD2 matches 7 bases. The junction had 11 bases not matched to a gene; V was cut back by 3 bases and J by 4 bases. This CDR3 contains 16 residues. Germline V gene lookup returns CDR1 KGHSH and CDR2 LQKENI. The CDR3 is CASSPLRGGGGETQYF. The DNA of the CDR3 is TGTGCCAGCTCACCGCTGCGCGGGGGTGGAGGAGAGACCCAGTACTTC.

This rearrangement joins TRBV25-1 to TRBJ1-1; D call uncertain. From germline, CDR1 is MGHDK and CDR2 SYGVNS. The CDR3 sequence is 15 residues long. Trimming cost V 0 bases and J 1 base, with 9 bases left between them. The CDR3 sequence: CASSEYVGRNTEAFF. In DNA form, the CDR3 reads TGTGCCAGCAGTGAATACGTCGGCCGGAACACTGAAGCTTTCTTT.

V usage is TRBV5-4 and J usage is TRBJ2-6, with TRBD2 matching 10 bases. Germline V gene data show CDR1 as SGHNT and CDR2 as YYREEE (reference sequence). The CDR3 is 19 residues long. V lost 1 base to trimming and J lost 0 bases; unmatched junction nucleotides: 7. The CDR3 DNA follows: TGTGCCAGCAGCTTGAAGACTAGCGGGCCAAGCTCTGGGGCCAACGTCCTGACTTTC. This sequence encodes CASSLKTSGPSSGANVLTF.

This chain uses TRBV19 with TRBJ2-3, with D perhaps being TRBD1 or TRBD2 (5 bases each). CDR1 is LNHDA, CDR2 SQIVND, per germline (reference sequence). Deletions cut 4 bases from V and 2 bases from J, with 13 bases between. This CDR3 is built from 15 residues. The CDR3 DNA sequence: TGTGCCAGTAGTACATCGGTGGGGGTCACAGATACGCAGTATTTT. Translating it yields CASSTSVGVTDTQYF.

The J gene is TRBJ1-1, the V gene TRBV4-1; D remains ambiguous. V lost 2 bases and J 5 bases, leaving 12 bases between the germline ends. This CDR3 has 14 residues. Germline CDR1 is MGHRA and CDR2 is YSYEKL. DNA for the CDR3: TGCGCCAGCAGCCAAAGGCGGGGAGGGACTGAAGCTTTCTTT. It encodes CASSQRRGGTEAFF.

The V and J genes are TRBV19 and TRBJ1-5; 8 nucleotides match TRBD1. The V gene end was trimmed by 3 bases and the J gene end by 3 bases; junction bases not matched to a gene: 10. Germline V gene sequence: CDR1 LNHDA, CDR2 SQIVND (reference sequence). The CDR3 consists of 17 residues. The CDR3 sequence is CASSITKTGAVNQPQHF. The DNA of the CDR3 is TGTGCCAGTAGTATCACAAAGACAGGGGCAGTCAATCAGCCCCAGCATTTT.

For this clone: Different DNA sequences within this sample yield the same CDR3. This chain joins TRBV12-5 and TRBJ1-1; D remains unclear. Germline V gene data show CDR1 as LGHNT and CDR2 as FRNRAP. V lost 2 bases and J lost 1, with 5 bases in between. This CDR3 comprises 13 residues. The CDR3, as DNA: TGTGCTAGTGGTTTGAATGCGAACACTGAAGCTTTCTTT. Translated: CASGLNANTEAFF.

The chain links TRBV19 to TRBJ1-1, with D perhaps TRBD1 (6 bases). The CDR3 covers 14 residues. V lost 5 bases and J 1 base, leaving 11 bases between the germline ends. The V gene's germline CDR1 is LNHDA and CDR2 SQIVND (reference sequence). This chain's CDR3 is CASSVGHTNTEAFF. In nucleotides, the CDR3 is TGTGCCAGTAGTGTGGGACATACGAACACTGAAGCTTTCTTT.

Turning to this clone: Just one base apart from a much larger clone, this may be a read error. Other DNA sequences in the same sample also yield this CDR3. The chain uses TRBV5-1 and TRBJ2-3; D gene ambiguous. Germline V CDR1 and CDR2: SGHRS, YFSETQ. Trimming took 0 bases from V and 0 from J, leaving 2 bases between them. The length of the CDR3 is 13 residues. The CDR3, as DNA: TGCGCCAGCAGCTTGGAAAGCACAGATACGCAGTATTTT. This sequence encodes CASSLESTDTQYF.

Details on this clone: The same CDR3 can be traced to other DNA sequences in this sample. This sequence joins TRBV7-8 and TRBJ2-1; a possible D gene is TRBD2 (6 bases). Germline CDR1 and CDR2: SGHVS and FQNEAQ. V was clipped by 0 bases and J by 0 bases, with 12 bases between them. The CDR3 is 17 residues long. CDR3 amino acids: CASSLAGTPSSYNEQFF. The CDR3 region has the DNA TGTGCCAGCAGCTTAGCGGGGACTCCGAGCTCCTACAATGAGCAGTTCTTC. Full variable domain (remainder filled in from reference TRBV7-8 and TRBJ2-1): GAGVSQSPRYKVAKRGQDVALRCDPISGHVSLFWYQQALGQGPEFLTYFQNEAQLDKSGLPSDRFFAERPEGSVSTLKIQRTQQEDSAVYLCASSLAGTPSSYNEQFFGPGTRLTVL.

Concerning this clone itself: Distinct nucleotide sequences in the sample also encode this CDR3. The chain combines TRBV30 with TRBJ1-3; D not certain. Trimming removed 1 base from V and 4 bases from J, with 2 bases in between. The CDR3 loop spans 11 amino acids. The germline CDR1 and CDR2 sequences are GTSNPN and SVGIG (reference sequence). This CDR3 is CAWSGGNTIYF. Here the CDR3 DNA reads TGTGCCTGGAGTGGGGGAAACACCATATATTTT.